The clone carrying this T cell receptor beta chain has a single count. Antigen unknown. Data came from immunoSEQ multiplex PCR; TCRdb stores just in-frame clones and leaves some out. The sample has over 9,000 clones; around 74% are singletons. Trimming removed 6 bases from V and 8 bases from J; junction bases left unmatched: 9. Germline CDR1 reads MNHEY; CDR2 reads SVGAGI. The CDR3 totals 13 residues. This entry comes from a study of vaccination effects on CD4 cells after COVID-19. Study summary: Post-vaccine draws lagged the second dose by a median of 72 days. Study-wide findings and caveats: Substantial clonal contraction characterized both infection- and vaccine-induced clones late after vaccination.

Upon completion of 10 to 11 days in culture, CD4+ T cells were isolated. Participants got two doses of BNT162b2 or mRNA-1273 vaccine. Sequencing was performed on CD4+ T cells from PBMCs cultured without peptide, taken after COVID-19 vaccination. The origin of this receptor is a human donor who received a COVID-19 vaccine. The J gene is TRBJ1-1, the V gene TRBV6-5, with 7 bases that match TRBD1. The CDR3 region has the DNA TGTGCCAGCAGAACCCCGGACAGGCTAGAAGCTTTCTTT. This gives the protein CASRTPDRLEAFF.